These 19 T cell receptor beta chains were all obtained from the same sample, sequenced in a study of cytomegalovirus exposure and HLA in healthy donors. The PCR employed 60 Vbeta primers together with 13 Jbeta primers. This table comes from immunoSEQ multiplex PCR, and its TCRdb copy is limited to in-frame clones, with some not included. The sample holds approximately 200,000 clones, about 69% seen once. Specimen: PBMCs. The receptor source for this set is a man younger than 45 in good health and CMV-seropositive.

Here the CDR3 DNA reads TGTGCCAGCAGTACTAGACAGCCCCAGCATTTT. Amino acids: CASSTRQPQHF. The rearrangement uses TRBV28 and TRBJ1-5; D is undetermined. There are 11 residues in the CDR3. V lost 5 bases, J lost 7 bases, and 6 bases lay in between. Germline V gene data show CDR1 as MDHEN and CDR2 as SYDVKM.

In nucleotides, the CDR3 is TGTGCCAGCAGCTGCCGGACAGGGGGTCGTCAGCCCCAGCATTTT. This translates into CASSCRTGGRQPQHF. The chain carries TRBV7-3 and TRBJ1-5; 10 bases map to TRBD1. This CDR3 is 15 amino acids long. V was clipped by 4 bases and J by 6 bases; unmatched bases: 6. Per germline, CDR1 SGHTA and CDR2 FQGTGA.

The chain combines TRBV18 with TRBJ1-1; D uncertain. The CDR3 is 11 amino acids. The V and J ends lost 5 bases and 3 bases respectively, with 4 bases between them. The germline gives CDR1 KGHSH, CDR2 LQKENI. In DNA form, the CDR3 reads TGTGCCAGCTCAAGAGACACTGAAGCTTTCTTT. This codes for CASSRDTEAFF.

The CDR3 sequence is CASSSPDRYNYGYTF. CDR3 nucleotides: TGTGCCAGCAGTTCCCCCGACAGGTATAACTATGGCTACACCTTC. This chain links TRBV5-4 with TRBJ1-2, with D maybe TRBD1 (6 bases). V lost 5 bases to trimming and J lost 1 base, with 15 bases between them. Germline CDR1 and CDR2: SGHNT and YYREEE (reference sequence). CDR3 length equals 15 residues.

The V gene is TRBV7-6, the J gene TRBJ2-3, with D perhaps matching TRBD2 (6 bases). V was pared by 6 bases and J by 6 bases, with 19 bases between. The CDR3 sequence is 15 residues long. The V gene's germline CDR1 is SGHVS and CDR2 FNYEAQ. CDR3: CASRATGTQGDTQYF. The CDR3 region has the DNA TGTGCCAGCAGAGCCACCGGGACTCAAGGGGATACGCAGTATTTT.

This clone was recorded only once. The J gene is TRBJ2-1, the V gene TRBV9, with 8 bases that match TRBD1. There are 12 residues in the CDR3. With V trimmed by 7 bases and J by 7 bases, 4 bases remained unmatched. Germline V gene sequence: CDR1 SGDLS, CDR2 YYNGEE. The CDR3 region is CASADRENEQFF. DNA of the CDR3: TGTGCCAGCGCGGACAGGGAGAATGAGCAGTTCTTC.

This clone came up once. The rearrangement links TRBV5-1 to TRBJ1-1; 9 bases are shared with TRBD1. Germline trimming cut 3 bases from V and 4 bases from J; bases unmatched to any gene: 13. The germline CDR1 and CDR2 sequences are SGHRS and YFSETQ. CDR3 length equals 17 residues. CDR3 protein: CASSSFPTGGVSTEAFF. As DNA, the CDR3 is TGCGCCAGCAGCTCCTTTCCTACAGGGGGCGTGAGCACTGAAGCTTTCTTT.

The J gene is TRBJ2-5, the V gene TRBV5-1, with D possibly TRBD2 on 5 matching bases. Trimming removed 7 bases at V and 5 bases at J, with 18 bases between. The CDR3 is 14 residues long. Germline V lookup: CDR1 SGHRS, CDR2 YFSETQ. CDR3 residues: CASALGVVGETQYF. The CDR3 DNA reads TGCGCCAGCGCGTTGGGAGTCGTAGGGGAGACCCAGTACTTC.

This chain joins TRBV6-6 and TRBJ2-2, with D uncertain. Germline loops: CDR1 MNHNY, CDR2 SVGAGI (reference sequence). The V and J ends lost 8 bases and 5 bases respectively, with 9 bases between them. The CDR3 is made up of 12 amino acids. The CDR3, as DNA: TGTGCCAGCTCCGGAGCGACCGGGGAGCTGTTTTTT. It encodes CASSGATGELFF.

V and J are TRBV6-5 and TRBJ1-1, with D possibly being TRBD1 (5 bases). The germline V gene encodes CDR1 MNHEY and CDR2 SVGAGI. The CDR3 totals 13 residues. V was shortened by 5 bases and J by 7 bases, with 14 bases between the two germline ends. CDR3 sequence (DNA): TGTGCCAGCAGTCCCCTAGGGGCTGATGAAGCTTTCTTT. Amino acids: CASSPLGADEAFF.

This clone was counted only a few times. The V call is TRBV9, the J call TRBJ2-3; TRBD2 matches 9 bases. There are 15 residues in the CDR3. V lost 5 bases and J lost 1; bases outside the gene matches: 5. The germline gives CDR1 SGDLS, CDR2 YYNGEE. This CDR3 is CASSSGGGGTDTQYF. The CDR3, as DNA: TGTGCCAGCAGTTCAGGCGGGGGGGGCACAGATACGCAGTATTTT.

The chain links TRBV9 to TRBJ2-4, with TRBD2 matching over 9 bases. The CDR3 length is 16 residues. Germline assignment: CDR1 SGDLS and CDR2 YYNGEE. J was trimmed by 5 bases and V by 3 bases; bases with no gene match: 9. CDR3 DNA sequence: TGTGCCAGCAGCGAGGGGGGACTAGCCGGGGAAAACATTCAGTACTTC. Protein sequence: CASSEGGLAGENIQYF.

This clone was observed a single time. Written as DNA, the CDR3 is TGCGCCAGCAGTGGATACGGGACAGGGGAAGGAGAGCAAGAGACCCAGTACTTC. Its translation is CASSGYGTGEGEQETQYF. V and J are TRBV10-1 and TRBJ2-5, with 10 bases aligning to TRBD1. With 4 bases clipped from V and 2 bases from J, the junction kept 13 bases outside the gene matches. Germline-derived CDR1 and CDR2 are WNHNN and SYGVQD (reference sequence). The CDR3 sequence is 18 residues long.

The chain has TRBV9 and TRBJ2-5; a weak D match, TRBD2 (6 bases). Germline V gene data show CDR1 as SGDLS and CDR2 as YYNGEE. The CDR3 loop spans 14 amino acids. Trimming removed 0 bases from V and 5 bases from J, with 11 bases in between. CDR3 sequence: CASSVAAGGETQYF. The CDR3 DNA sequence: TGTGCCAGCAGCGTAGCTGCCGGAGGGGAGACCCAGTACTTC.

This clone was picked up a small number of times. The chain links TRBV15 to TRBJ2-5, with 9 nucleotides matching TRBD1. J was trimmed by 11 bases and V by 6 bases; bases with no gene match: 16. From germline, CDR1 is LNHNV and CDR2 YYDKDF (reference sequence). This CDR3 has 15 residues. CDR3 nucleotide sequence: TGTGCCACCAGTCCCACCGGGACAGGGAGTCGGGAGCAGTACTTC. Its protein is CATSPTGTGSREQYF.

Only one count was recorded for this clone. This chain uses TRBV28 with TRBJ2-7; D is perhaps TRBD2 (6 bases). V was clipped by 4 bases and J by 3 bases, with 13 bases between them. The CDR3 runs to 14 residues. CDR1 MDHEN and CDR2 SYDVKM come from the germline V gene. The CDR3 spells CASSWGDWGYEQYF. The CDR3 bases are TGTGCCAGCAGTTGGGGGGACTGGGGCTACGAGCAGTACTTC.

The V call is TRBV7-8, the J call TRBJ1-6, with D perhaps matching TRBD1 (5 bases). CDR1 SGHVS and CDR2 FQNEAQ come from the germline V gene. The V gene lost 5 bases and the J gene lost 10 bases, with 21 bases spanning the gap. The CDR3 runs 16 residues. The CDR3 sequence is CASSPPPQGLRSPLHF. Here the CDR3 DNA reads TGTGCCAGCAGCCCCCCCCCTCAGGGTTTACGATCACCCCTCCACTTT.

This clone was counted a few times. J is TRBJ2-7 and V is TRBV6-5; weak D call: TRBD2 (5 bases). CDR3 length equals 16 residues. Germline V gene data show CDR1 as MNHEY and CDR2 as SVGAGI. V was cut by 0 bases and J by 3 bases, with 15 bases left in between. CDR3 nucleotide sequence: TGTGCCAGCAGTTACTCCCTCGCGGGCCGGTTCTACGAGCAGTACTTC. It is translated as CASSYSLAGRFYEQYF.

V and J are TRBV29-1 and TRBJ2-5; 8 bases line up with TRBD2. Germline trimming cut 7 bases from V and 2 bases from J; bases unmatched to any gene: 6. CDR3 length: 13 amino acids. CDR1 and CDR2 from the germline V gene are SQVTM and ANQGSEA. The CDR3 loop reads CSATTSAQETQYF. The CDR3 DNA sequence: TGCAGCGCCACGACTAGCGCACAAGAGACCCAGTACTTC.